This is a list of T cell receptor beta chains from one sample in a study of cytomegalovirus exposure and HLA in healthy donors. Sequenced by immunoSEQ multiplex PCR; TCRdb stores in-frame clones only, minus some. The table has about 170,000 clones, approximately 81% seen once; the top ten hold under 3%. Material for sequencing was PBMCs. These receptors were taken from a woman between 50 and 59 years old in good health and CMV-seronegative. The CDR3 runs from the conserved cysteine through the conserved F or W. Fields, in order: CDR3 DNA, CDR3 protein, clone size, J gene, V gene, D gene. A D gene is named only where the DNA matches it firmly. A row's size may be missing; if present it is once, few, many or a size class.

CDR3nt: TGTGCCAGCAGCAACAGGGGCGGTCCCCAGCCCCAGCATTTT
CDR3aa: CASSNRGGPQPQHF
abundance: -
j_gene: TRBJ1-5
v_gene: TRBV5-6
d_gene: TRBD1

CDR3nt: TGTGCCACCAGCAGAGAGTTGGCCACCGGGGGAGAGACCCAGTACTTC
CDR3aa: CATSRELATGGETQYF
abundance: -
j_gene: TRBJ2-5
v_gene: TRBV15
d_gene: -

CDR3nt: TGCGCCAGCAGCTTGCGGCTAGCGGGGGGTCAAGAGACCCAGTACTTC
CDR3aa: CASSLRLAGGQETQYF
abundance: few
j_gene: TRBJ2-5
v_gene: TRBV5-1
d_gene: TRBD2

CDR3nt: TGTGCCAGCTCACCACGACAGTCAGACTCTGGAAACACCATATATTTT
CDR3aa: CASSPRQSDSGNTIYF
abundance: few
j_gene: TRBJ1-3
v_gene: TRBV18
d_gene: -

CDR3nt: TGTGCCAGCAGCGTAGGTGGGACAGCCTCCTACGAGCAGTACTTC
CDR3aa: CASSVGGTASYEQYF
abundance: -
j_gene: TRBJ2-7
v_gene: TRBV9
d_gene: TRBD1

CDR3nt: TGTGCCAGCAGCCGAACTAGCGGTCCCTACGAGCAGTACTTC
CDR3aa: CASSRTSGPYEQYF
abundance: few
j_gene: TRBJ2-7
v_gene: TRBV7-2
d_gene: TRBD2

CDR3nt: TGTGCCAGCAGTGTTGACAGGGGGCGAATTAAGGACTATGGCTACACCTTC
CDR3aa: CASSVDRGRIKDYGYTF
abundance: -
j_gene: TRBJ1-2
v_gene: TRBV6-1
d_gene: TRBD1

CDR3nt: TGCGCCAGCAGCTTAGCGGGAGAGTACAATGAGCAGTTCTTC
CDR3aa: CASSLAGEYNEQFF
abundance: -
j_gene: TRBJ2-1
v_gene: TRBV5-1
d_gene: TRBD2

CDR3nt: TGTGCCAGCAGCCCCCCGTGGGGGCGAGAGCAGTTCTTC
CDR3aa: CASSPPWGREQFF
abundance: once
j_gene: TRBJ2-1
v_gene: TRBV11-3
d_gene: -

CDR3nt: TGCGCCAGCACCTCCAGCGGGAACGGCGAGACCCAGTACTTC
CDR3aa: CASTSSGNGETQYF
abundance: -
j_gene: TRBJ2-5
v_gene: TRBV10-2
d_gene: TRBD2

CDR3nt: TGCGCCAGCAGCTCGAACAGGGGGTCCACCGGGGAGCTGTTTTTT
CDR3aa: CASSSNRGSTGELFF
abundance: -
j_gene: TRBJ2-2
v_gene: TRBV5-1
d_gene: TRBD1

CDR3nt: TGCGCCAGCAGCCTTCTCCGATCGACAGATTCCTACGAGCAGTACTTC
CDR3aa: CASSLLRSTDSYEQYF
abundance: -
j_gene: TRBJ2-7
v_gene: TRBV4-1
d_gene: -

CDR3nt: TGTGCCAGCAGCGCCCGGGACAGGGCAGGGACTGAAGCTTTCTTT
CDR3aa: CASSARDRAGTEAFF
abundance: -
j_gene: TRBJ1-1
v_gene: TRBV9
d_gene: TRBD1

CDR3nt: TGTGCCAGCAGTTACGGGACAGGGGGCACGAACACTGAAGCTTTCTTT
CDR3aa: CASSYGTGGTNTEAFF
abundance: -
j_gene: TRBJ1-1
v_gene: TRBV6-5
d_gene: TRBD1

CDR3nt: TGTGCCAGCAGTGGATCAGGACAGGGTGATGAAAAACTGTTTTTT
CDR3aa: CASSGSGQGDEKLFF
abundance: -
j_gene: TRBJ1-4
v_gene: TRBV28
d_gene: TRBD1

CDR3nt: TGTGCCAGCAGCGTTGAGGACACCACGAACACCGGGGAGCTGTTTTTT
CDR3aa: CASSVEDTTNTGELFF
abundance: -
j_gene: TRBJ2-2
v_gene: TRBV9
d_gene: -

CDR3nt: TGTGCCAGTAGTATTCGGAGGGCGGGGGGCTCGAACACCGGGGAGCTGTTTTTT
CDR3aa: CASSIRRAGGSNTGELFF
abundance: -
j_gene: TRBJ2-2
v_gene: TRBV19
d_gene: TRBD2

CDR3nt: TGTGCCAGCAGTCCAATGGACAGGGGGCCGACAGATACGCAGTATTTT
CDR3aa: CASSPMDRGPTDTQYF
abundance: -
j_gene: TRBJ2-3
v_gene: TRBV28
d_gene: TRBD1

CDR3nt: TGCGCCAGCAGCTTGGGTTACAGCCACACTGAAGCTTTCTTT
CDR3aa: CASSLGYSHTEAFF
abundance: -
j_gene: TRBJ1-1
v_gene: TRBV5-1
d_gene: -